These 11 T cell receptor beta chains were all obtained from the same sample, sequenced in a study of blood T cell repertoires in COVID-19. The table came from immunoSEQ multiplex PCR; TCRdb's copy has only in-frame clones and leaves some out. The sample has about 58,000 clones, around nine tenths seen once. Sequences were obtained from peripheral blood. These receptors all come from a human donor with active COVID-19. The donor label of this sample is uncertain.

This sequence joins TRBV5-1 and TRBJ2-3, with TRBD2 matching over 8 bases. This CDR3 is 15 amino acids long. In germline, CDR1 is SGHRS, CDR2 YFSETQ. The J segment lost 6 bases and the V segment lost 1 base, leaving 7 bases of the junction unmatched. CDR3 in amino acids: CASSLFGRGDDTQYF. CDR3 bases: TGCGCCAGCAGCTTGTTCGGGCGGGGGGACGATACGCAGTATTTT. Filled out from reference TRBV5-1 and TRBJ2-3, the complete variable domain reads KAGVTQTPRYLIKTRGQQVTLSCSPISGHRSVSWYQQTPGQGLQFLFEYFSETQRNKGNFPGRFSGRQFSNSRSEMNVSTLELGDSALYLCASSLFGRGDDTQYFGPGTRLTVL.

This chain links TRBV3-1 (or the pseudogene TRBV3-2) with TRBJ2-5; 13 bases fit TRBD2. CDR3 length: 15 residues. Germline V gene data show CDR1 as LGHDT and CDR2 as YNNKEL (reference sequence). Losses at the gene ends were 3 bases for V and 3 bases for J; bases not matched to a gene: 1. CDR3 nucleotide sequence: TGTGCCAGCAGCCACGGGACTAGCGGGAAAGAGACCCAGTACTTC. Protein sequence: CASSHGTSGKETQYF.

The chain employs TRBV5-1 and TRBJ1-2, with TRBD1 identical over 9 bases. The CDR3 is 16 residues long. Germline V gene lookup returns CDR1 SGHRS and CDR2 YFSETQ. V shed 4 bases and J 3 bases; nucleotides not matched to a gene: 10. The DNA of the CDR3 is TGCGCCAGCAGCCCGAAACAGGGGGCGGAATACTATGGCTACACCTTC. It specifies CASSPKQGAEYYGYTF.

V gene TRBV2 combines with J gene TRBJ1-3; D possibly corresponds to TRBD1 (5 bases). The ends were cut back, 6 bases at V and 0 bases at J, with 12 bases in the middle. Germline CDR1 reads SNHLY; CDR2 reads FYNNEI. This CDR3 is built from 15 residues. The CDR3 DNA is TGTGCCAGCAGCCAGGGACTTCACTCTGGAAACACCATATATTTT. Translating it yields CASSQGLHSGNTIYF.

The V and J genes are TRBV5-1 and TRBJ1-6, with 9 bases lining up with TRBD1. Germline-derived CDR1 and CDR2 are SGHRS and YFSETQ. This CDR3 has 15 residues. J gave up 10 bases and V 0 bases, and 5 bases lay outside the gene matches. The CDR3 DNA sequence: TGCGCCAGCAGCTTGGGGGGGACAGGGAACTCACCCCTCCACTTT. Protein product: CASSLGGTGNSPLHF. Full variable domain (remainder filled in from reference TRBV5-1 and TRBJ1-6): KAGVTQTPRYLIKTRGQQVTLSCSPISGHRSVSWYQQTPGQGLQFLFEYFSETQRNKGNFPGRFSGRQFSNSRSEMNVSTLELGDSALYLCASSLGGTGNSPLHFGNGTRLTVT.

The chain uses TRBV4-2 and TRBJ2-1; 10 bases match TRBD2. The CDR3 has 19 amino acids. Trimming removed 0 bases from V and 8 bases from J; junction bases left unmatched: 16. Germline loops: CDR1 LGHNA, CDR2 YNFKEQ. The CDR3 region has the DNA TGTGCCAGCAGCCAAGAGGGCCTAGCGGGAGTCGATATTTCCCATGAGCAGTTCTTC. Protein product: CASSQEGLAGVDISHEQFF.

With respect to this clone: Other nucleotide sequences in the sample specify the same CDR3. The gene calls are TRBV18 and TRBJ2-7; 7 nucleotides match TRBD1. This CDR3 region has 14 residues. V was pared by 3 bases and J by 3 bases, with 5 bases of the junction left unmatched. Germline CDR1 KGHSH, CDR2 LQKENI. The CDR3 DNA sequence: TGTGCCAGCTCACCGTCGGCAGGGGGCTACGAGCAGTACTTC. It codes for CASSPSAGGYEQYF.

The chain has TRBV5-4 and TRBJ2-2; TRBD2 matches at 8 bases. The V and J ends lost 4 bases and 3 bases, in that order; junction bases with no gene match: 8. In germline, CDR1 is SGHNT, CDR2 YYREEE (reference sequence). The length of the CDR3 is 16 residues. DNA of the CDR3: TGTGCCAGCAGCCCCAGCGGGAGTCGGTACACCGGGGAGCTGTTTTTT. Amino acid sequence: CASSPSGSRYTGELFF.

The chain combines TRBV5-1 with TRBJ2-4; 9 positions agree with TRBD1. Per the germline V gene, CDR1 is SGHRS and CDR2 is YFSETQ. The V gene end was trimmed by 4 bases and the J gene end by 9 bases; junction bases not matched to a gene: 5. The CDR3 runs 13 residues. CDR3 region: CASSEIQGAIQYF. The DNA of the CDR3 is TGCGCCAGCAGCGAGATACAGGGGGCCATTCAGTACTTC.

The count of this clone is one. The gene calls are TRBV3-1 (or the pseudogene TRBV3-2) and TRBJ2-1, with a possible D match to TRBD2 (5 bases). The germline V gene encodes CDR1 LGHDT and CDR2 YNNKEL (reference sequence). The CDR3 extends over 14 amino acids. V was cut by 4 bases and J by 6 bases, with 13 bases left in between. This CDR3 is CASSLKGEGNEQFF. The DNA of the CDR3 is TGTGCCAGCAGCCTAAAAGGTGAGGGCAATGAGCAGTTCTTC.

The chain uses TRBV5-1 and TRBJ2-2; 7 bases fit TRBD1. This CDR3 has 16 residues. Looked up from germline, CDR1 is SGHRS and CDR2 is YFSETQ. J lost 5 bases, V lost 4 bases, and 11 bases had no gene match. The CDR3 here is CASSTLRQGRTGELFF. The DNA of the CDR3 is TGCGCCAGCAGCACGCTAAGACAGGGACGAACCGGGGAGCTGTTTTTT.